These 2 T cell receptor beta chains share one sample of origin, sequenced in a study of tumor-infiltrating lymphocytes in primary liver carcinoma. Unsorted whole blood yielded the blood RNA, and germline DNA was also extracted. cDNA specific to TCR beta was made from around 470 ng of total RNA, with a constant-region primer employed for priming. Three nested multiplex PCR rounds of slightly modified ARM-PCR generated TCR beta libraries. The opening two PCR rounds, about 11 cycles each, paired TRBV1-TRBV30 forward primers with a C-beta reverse primer. TCRdb reprocessed the multiplex PCR reads via MiXCR and lists one record per CDR3 protein. Among fewer than 350,000 distinct CDR3 sequences listed, about 60% were seen once. Sequenced: peripheral blood. These receptors were taken from a middle-aged man with primary liver carcinoma and hepatitis B virus infection.

V is TRBV11-3 and J is TRBJ2-3, with 9 bases aligning to TRBD2. Germline V lookup: CDR1 SGHNT, CDR2 YENEEA. After removal of 10 bases from V and 2 bases from J, the junction contained 10 bases not matched to a gene. CDR3 length: 15 residues. CDR3 bases: TGTGCCAACAGTTCTAGCGGGGTGAACACAGATACGCAGTATTTT. It translates to CANSSSGVNTDTQYF. The full variable domain, its missing parts supplied by reference TRBV11-3 and TRBJ2-3, is EAGVVQSPRYKIIEKKQPVAFWCNPISGHNTLYWYLQNLGQGPELLIRYENEEAVDDSQLPKDRFSAERLKGVDSTLKIQPAELGDSAVYLCANSSSGVNTDTQYFGPGTRLTVL.

Comment on this clonotype: Its ends do not fully match the called genes, so a read error is possible. V and J are TRBV29-1 and TRBJ2-1; D uncertain. The germline V gene has CDR1 SQVTM and CDR2 ANQGSEA. The CDR3 runs 12 residues. CDR3 nucleotides: TGCAGCGTGTACCCCTCATCTGCTGAGCTGTTCTTC. As protein: CSVYPSSAELFF.